Presented here are 24 T cell receptor beta chains from one specimen sequenced in a study of T cell responses to AZD1222 COVID-19 vaccine. TCRdb's table, derived via immunoSEQ multiplex PCR, lists solely in-frame clones and lacks some. In the table there are over 100,000 clones, 87% of which are singletons. The specimen was peripheral blood, collected 28 days after the second AZD1222 dose. All receptors come from an adult who received the AZD1222 COVID-19 vaccine.

The chain joins TRBV29-1 to TRBJ1-2, with 11 bases that match TRBD1. The CDR3 consists of 13 residues. V gave up 8 bases and J gave up 1 base; unmatched junction bases: 3. CDR1 is SQVTM, CDR2 ANQGSEA, per germline. CDR3 sequence: CSLGQGDNYGYTF. CDR3 bases: TGCAGCTTGGGACAGGGGGATAACTATGGCTACACCTTC.

The V call is TRBV7-9, the J call TRBJ1-1, with 7 bases aligning to TRBD1. The CDR3 is made up of 15 amino acids. V gave up 7 bases and J gave up 5 bases; unmatched junction bases: 13. Germline V gene sequence: CDR1 SEHNR, CDR2 FQNEAQ (reference sequence). In DNA form, the CDR3 reads TGTGCCAGCACTGGCTTAAGGGACAGACCTACTGAAGCTTTCTTT. The encoded protein is CASTGLRDRPTEAFF.

The chain has TRBV5-5 and TRBJ2-3; a weak D match, TRBD1 (6 bases). CDR3 length equals 16 residues. The germline gives CDR1 SGHKS, CDR2 YYEKEE (reference sequence). The V end was cut by 1 base, the J end by 2 bases, with 14 bases between. The CDR3 DNA sequence: TGTGCCAGCAGCTTGATTCTTACAGGGAACACAGATACGCAGTATTTT. Its protein is CASSLILTGNTDTQYF.

Comments on this clone: Its ends do not fully match the called genes, so a read error is possible. V gene TRBV7-7 combines with J gene TRBJ2-5, with D tentatively TRBD1 or TRBD2 (6 bases each). The CDR3 covers 15 residues. Germline loops: CDR1 SSHAT, CDR2 FNYEAQ (reference sequence). In DNA form, the CDR3 reads TGTGCTAGCAGCCTCGGAGGGCAGGGGCAAGAGACCCAGTACTTC. It translates to CASSLGGQGQETQYF.

The chain combines TRBV7-8 with TRBJ2-5; D is unresolved. The CDR3 is made up of 13 amino acids. V was cut by 2 bases and J by 5 bases, with 9 bases left in between. Germline CDR1 is SGHVS and CDR2 is FQNEAQ. This CDR3 is CASSLLSFETQYF. The CDR3 DNA sequence: TGTGCCAGCAGCTTATTAAGTTTTGAGACCCAGTACTTC.

This CDR3 is CASSQDIGDGGYTF. The CDR3 nucleotides are TGCGCCAGCAGCCAAGATATAGGGGACGGCGGCTACACCTTC. This sequence joins TRBV4-3 and TRBJ1-2; possibly TRBD1 for D (5 bases). CDR3 length equals 14 residues. CDR1 is LGHNA and CDR2 is YSLEER in the germline V gene. Trimming took off 0 bases at V and 8 bases at J, with 13 bases between the two ends.

This clone was counted a single time. J is TRBJ1-1 and V is TRBV6-4; D is uncertain. Trimming shortened V by 4 bases and J by 1 base, and 7 bases separated the two germline ends. CDR1 is MRHNA, CDR2 SNTAGT, per germline. The CDR3 runs 13 residues. The DNA for the CDR3 is TGTGCCAGCAGTGTCTGGCAGAACACTGAAGCTTTCTTT. Translating gives CASSVWQNTEAFF.

CDR3 bases: TGTGCCAGTAGTCTCGGGACGTCCCCGGAGACCCAGTACTTC. Its protein product is CASSLGTSPETQYF. The chain recombines TRBV19 with TRBJ2-5, with D possibly called TRBD1 or TRBD2 (5 bases each). The CDR3 extends over 14 amino acids. Trimming took 5 bases from V and 5 from J, leaving 15 bases between them. Looked up from germline, CDR1 is LNHDA and CDR2 is SQIVND (reference sequence).

The chain links TRBV20-1 to TRBJ1-4, with D hard to call. V was trimmed by 1 base and J by 8 bases, leaving 5 bases between them. Germline V CDR1 and CDR2: DFQATT, SNEGSKA (reference sequence). The CDR3 length is 11 residues. CDR3 nucleotide sequence: TGCAGTGCTAGAGCCGGGGAAAAACTGTTTTTT. This codes for CSARAGEKLFF.

The chain combines TRBV5-1 with TRBJ2-1, with TRBD2 matching over 8 bases. CDR1 SGHRS and CDR2 YFSETQ come from the germline V gene. V gave up 4 bases and J gave up 7 bases; unmatched junction bases: 13. The CDR3 is made up of 16 amino acids. CDR3 coding DNA: TGCGCCAGCAGCGAGGGGGGCCTAGCGGGTTGGAATGAGCAGTTCTTC. Amino acid sequence: CASSEGGLAGWNEQFF. Variable domain in full (rest from reference TRBV5-1 and TRBJ2-1): KAGVTQTPRYLIKTRGQQVTLSCSPISGHRSVSWYQQTPGQGLQFLFEYFSETQRNKGNFPGRFSGRQFSNSRSEMNVSTLELGDSALYLCASSEGGLAGWNEQFFGPGTRLTVL.

The CDR3 coding sequence is TGTGCCAGCAGCTTAATAGGGAGCTCCTATAATTCACCCCTCCACTTT. It codes for CASSLIGSSYNSPLHF. The chain employs TRBV7-2 and TRBJ1-6; D gene uncertain. V lost 2 bases to trimming and J lost 0 bases, with 8 bases between them. This CDR3 contains 16 residues. CDR1 is SGHTA, CDR2 FQGNSA, per germline.

The chain couples TRBV6-5 to TRBJ1-6, with D maybe TRBD1 (5 bases). CDR3 length: 15 amino acids. Trimming stripped 7 bases from V and 0 bases from J, with 10 bases between. Germline V gene lookup returns CDR1 MNHEY and CDR2 SVGAGI. The chain's CDR3 is CASKLDSSYNSPLHF. In DNA, the CDR3 is TGTGCCAGCAAGCTAGACAGCTCCTATAATTCACCCCTCCACTTT.

The V gene is TRBV4-1, the J gene TRBJ2-5, with 8 bases aligning to TRBD1. Germline loops: CDR1 MGHRA, CDR2 YSYEKL. The CDR3 is 15 amino acids. After removal of 2 bases from V and 5 bases from J, the junction contained 7 bases not matched to a gene. The CDR3 reads CASSQINRGWETQYF. The CDR3 region has the DNA TGCGCCAGCAGCCAAATCAACAGGGGGTGGGAGACCCAGTACTTC.

CDR3 DNA sequence: TGTGCCAGCAACAGGGTTAACTATGGCTACACCTTC. Translating gives CASNRVNYGYTF. The genes are TRBV7-9 and TRBJ1-2, with a possible D match to TRBD1 (6 bases). Trimming took off 7 bases at V and 1 base at J, with 7 bases between the two ends. The CDR3 extends over 12 amino acids. CDR1 is SEHNR and CDR2 is FQNEAQ in the germline V gene (reference sequence).

The CDR3 loop is CASSTTWGAGSPLHF. Here the CDR3 DNA reads TGTGCCAGCAGTACCACTTGGGGCGCGGGGTCACCCCTCCACTTT. The rearrangement joins TRBV6-5 to TRBJ1-6; tentatively, D is TRBD1 (5 bases). V was trimmed by 5 bases and J by 10 bases, leaving 18 bases between them. This CDR3 comprises 15 residues. Per germline, CDR1 MNHEY and CDR2 SVGAGI.

As DNA, the CDR3 is TGTGCCAGCAGAAACGGTCGGGGACGTCGAGAAAAACTGTTTTTT. This translates into CASRNGRGRREKLFF. The rearrangement joins TRBV6-5 to TRBJ1-4; the D gene is possibly TRBD1 (5 bases). The CDR3 runs to 15 residues. The germline V gene encodes CDR1 MNHEY and CDR2 SVGAGI. Trimming shortened V by 6 bases and J by 8 bases, and 19 bases separated the two germline ends.

The chain employs TRBV15 and TRBJ1-5; D perhaps matches TRBD1 (5 bases). Germline CDR1 LNHNV, CDR2 YYDKDF (reference sequence). Trimming cost V 6 bases and J 1 base, with 16 bases left between them. The CDR3 runs 16 residues. The CDR3 DNA reads as TGTGCCACCAGAAGGGGCGGGGGGATGAGCAATCAGCCCCAGCATTTT. Amino acid sequence: CATRRGGGMSNQPQHF. Combining the CDR3 with reference TRBV15 and TRBJ1-5 gives the whole variable domain DAMVIQNPRYQVTQFGKPVTLSCSQTLNHNVMYWYQQKSSQAPKLLFHYYDKDFNNEADTPDNFQSRRPNTSFCFLDIRSPGLGDTAMYLCATRRGGGMSNQPQHFGDGTRLSIL.

In its sample, this clone was seen a few times. DNA for the CDR3: TGTGCCAGCAGGAGACAGGGGCACCAATTTTATGGCTACACCTTC. Its translation is CASRRQGHQFYGYTF. The chain combines TRBV6-5 with TRBJ1-2; 8 positions match TRBD1. This CDR3 comprises 15 residues. The J segment lost 5 bases and the V segment lost 6 bases, leaving 11 bases of the junction unmatched. Germline V gives CDR1 MNHEY, CDR2 SVGAGI.

The V gene is TRBV19, the J gene TRBJ2-1; possibly TRBD1 or TRBD2 for D (5 bases each). Germline V lookup: CDR1 LNHDA, CDR2 SQIVND (reference sequence). The CDR3 extends over 14 amino acids. Trimming shortened V by 0 bases and J by 9 bases, and 12 bases separated the two germline ends. CDR3 DNA sequence: TGTGCCAGTAGTATAGAGGATAGAGGGACTGAGCAGTTCTTC. It yields the protein CASSIEDRGTEQFF.

The chain is built from TRBV23-1 and TRBJ1-2, with 7 nucleotides matching TRBD1. TRBV23-1 is an open reading frame whose function is uncertain. V dropped 7 bases and J dropped 2; count of bases not matched to a gene: 10. This CDR3 comprises 15 residues. The CDR3 sequence is CASTTGQEGNYGYTF. DNA of the CDR3: TGCGCCAGCACGACAGGGCAGGAAGGGAACTATGGCTACACCTTC.

This chain links TRBV2 with TRBJ1-5; the D is unclear. Germline CDR1 SNHLY, CDR2 FYNNEI. V lost 6 bases and J lost 0, with 15 bases in between. CDR3 length: 16 residues. CDR3 residues: CASSEQGGNSNQPQHF. As DNA, the CDR3 is TGTGCCAGCAGCGAGCAAGGCGGGAATAGCAATCAGCCCCAGCATTTT.

This chain links TRBV5-1 with TRBJ1-6; 10 positions match TRBD1. Trimming at V came to 3 bases and at J to 8 bases, leaving 8 bases not matched to a gene. CDR1 and CDR2 (germline): SGHRS, YFSETQ. The CDR3 totals 16 residues. In DNA form, the CDR3 reads TGCGCCAGCAGCTCCGCGGGACAGGGGACGGATTCACCCCTCCACTTT. It is translated as CASSSAGQGTDSPLHF.

The genes are TRBV6-5 and TRBJ2-7; D is possibly TRBD2 (7 bases). The germline V gene encodes CDR1 MNHEY and CDR2 SVGAGI. The CDR3 spans 16 residues. V was shortened by 2 bases and J by 4 bases, with 18 bases between the two germline ends. DNA for the CDR3: TGTGCCAGCAGTTACGGAACTGCGGAGGGGGGGTACGAGCAGTACTTC. It translates to CASSYGTAEGGYEQYF.

This CDR3 is CASSATGTDEKLFF. The CDR3, as DNA: TGTGCCAGCAGCGCTACCGGGACAGATGAAAAACTGTTTTTT. V gene TRBV9 combines with J gene TRBJ1-4; 7 bases align to TRBD1. The CDR3 runs 14 residues. The junction had 5 bases not matched to a gene; V was cut back by 3 bases and J by 6 bases. Germline V CDR1 and CDR2: SGDLS, YYNGEE.